Sequencing of this TCR beta chain was carried out in a study of T cell responses to AZD1222 COVID-19 vaccine. V was shortened by 2 bases and J by 3 bases, with 8 bases between the two germline ends. This CDR3 is built from 13 residues. Germline V CDR1 and CDR2: SGHRS, YFSETQ. This clone has only one observation. Method: immunoSEQ multiplex PCR; TCRdb's copy keeps in-frame clones and lacks some. The sample consists of 150,000 or so clones, just under 95% of them appearing once. The gene calls are TRBV5-1 and TRBJ1-2; D uncertain. The sequence came from an adult in good health. The input for sequencing was peripheral blood, taken on day 0 of AZD1222 vaccination. CDR3 DNA: TGCGCCAGCAGCTTAACTGGGGACTATGGCTACACCTTC. Amino acids: CASSLTGDYGYTF.